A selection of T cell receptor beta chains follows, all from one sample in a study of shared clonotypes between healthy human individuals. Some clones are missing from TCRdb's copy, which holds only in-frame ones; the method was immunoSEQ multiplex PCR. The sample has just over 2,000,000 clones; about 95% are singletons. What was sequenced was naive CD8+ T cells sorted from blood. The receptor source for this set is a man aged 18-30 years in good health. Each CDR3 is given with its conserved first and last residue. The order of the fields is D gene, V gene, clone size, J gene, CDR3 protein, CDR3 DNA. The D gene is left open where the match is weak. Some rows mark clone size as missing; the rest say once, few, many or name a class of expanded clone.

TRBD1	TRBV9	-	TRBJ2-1	CASSVVGGRDNEQFF	TGTGCCAGCAGCGTAGTAGGGGGCAGGGACAATGAGCAGTTCTTC
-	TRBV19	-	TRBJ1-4	CASSIGAPLRERLFF	TGTGCCAGTAGTATAGGAGCGCCTCTACGTGAAAGACTGTTTTTT
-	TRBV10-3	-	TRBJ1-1	CAISYESNTEAFF	TGTGCCATCAGTTATGAGTCGAACACTGAAGCTTTCTTT
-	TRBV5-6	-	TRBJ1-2	CASSLWGNPYGYTF	TGTGCCAGCAGCTTGTGGGGTAACCCCTATGGCTACACCTTC
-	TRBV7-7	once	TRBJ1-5	CASIPRGVSNQPQHF	TGTGCTAGCATCCCTAGGGGGGTTAGCAATCAGCCCCAGCATTTT
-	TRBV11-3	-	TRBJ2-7	CASSLTSSYEQYF	TGTGCCAGCAGCTTAACCTCCTCCTACGAGCAGTACTTC
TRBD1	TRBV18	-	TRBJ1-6	CASSEGQGYSPLHF	TGTGCCAGCTCGGAGGGACAGGGTTATTCACCCCTCCACTTT
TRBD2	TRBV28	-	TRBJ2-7	CASSPSLHGLAGGYEQYF	TGTGCCAGCAGTCCTTCTCTCCATGGACTAGCGGGGGGCTACGAGCAGTACTTC
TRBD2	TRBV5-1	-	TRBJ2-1	CASSSGLAGTNEQFF	TGCGCCAGCAGCTCCGGACTAGCGGGCACCAATGAGCAGTTCTTC
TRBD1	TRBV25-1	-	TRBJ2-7	CASSEGVGDREDYEQYF	TGTGCCAGCAGTGAGGGGGTTGGTGACAGGGAAGACTACGAGCAGTACTTC
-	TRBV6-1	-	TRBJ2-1	CASSDRGRGSVEQFF	TGTGCCAGCAGTGATCGGGGCAGGGGAAGTGTTGAGCAGTTCTTC
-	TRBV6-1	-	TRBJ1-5	CASNIWGADQPQHF	TGTGCCAGCAACATTTGGGGGGCAGATCAGCCCCAGCATTTT
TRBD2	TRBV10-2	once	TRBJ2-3	CASRGEGPDTQYF	TGCGCCAGTCGGGGGGAGGGCCCAGATACGCAGTATTTT
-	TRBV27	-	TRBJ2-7	CASSLSSGIYEQYF	TGTGCCAGCAGTTTATCATCGGGGATCTACGAGCAGTACTTC
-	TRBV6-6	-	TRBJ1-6	CASSQGLNTVSPLHF	TGTGCCAGCAGCCAAGGACTAAACACGGTTTCACCCCTCCACTTT
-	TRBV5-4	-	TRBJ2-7	CASSLTPLDEQYF	TGTGCCAGCAGCTTGACTCCCTTGGACGAGCAGTACTTC
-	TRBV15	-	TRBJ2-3	CATSRDPDVLYTDTQYF	TGTGCCACCAGCAGAGACCCCGATGTTTTGTACACAGATACGCAGTATTTT
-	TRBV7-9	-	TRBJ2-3	CASSLAMVAASTDTQYF	TGTGCCAGCAGCTTAGCTATGGTAGCGGCTAGCACAGATACGCAGTATTTT
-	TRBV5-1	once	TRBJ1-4	CASSQGPGEKLFF	TGCGCCAGCAGCCAGGGACCTGGGGAAAAACTGTTTTTT
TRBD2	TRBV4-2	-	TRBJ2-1	CASSQDPTGGYNEQFF	TGTGCCAGCAGCCAAGATCCAACGGGGGGCTACAATGAGCAGTTCTTC
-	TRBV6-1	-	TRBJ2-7	CASSVDSGSYEQYF	TGTGCCAGCAGTGTGGACAGTGGATCCTACGAGCAGTACTTC
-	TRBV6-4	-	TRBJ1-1	CASSDGGAGEAFF	TGTGCCAGCAGTGACGGGGGGGCTGGTGAAGCTTTCTTT
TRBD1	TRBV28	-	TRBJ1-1	CASSPDRVVTEAFF	TGTGCCAGCAGTCCGGACAGGGTGGTGACTGAAGCTTTCTTT
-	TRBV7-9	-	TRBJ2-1	CASSPAREQFF	TGTGCCAGCAGCCCAGCGAGGGAGCAGTTCTTC
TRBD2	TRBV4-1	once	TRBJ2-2	CASSQAGEREGRWSTGELFF	TGCGCCAGCAGCCAAGCAGGGGAGCGGGAGGGCCGGTGGAGCACCGGGGAGCTGTTTTTT
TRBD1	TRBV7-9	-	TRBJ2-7	CASSGQGAYEQYF	TGTGCCAGCAGCGGACAGGGGGCCTACGAGCAGTACTTC
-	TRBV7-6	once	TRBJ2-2	CASSLSWGANTGELFF	TGTGCCAGCAGCTTAAGCTGGGGCGCGAACACCGGGGAGCTGTTTTTT
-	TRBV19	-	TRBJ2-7	CASSISVSGTYEQYF	TGTGCCAGTAGTATTTCTGTTTCAGGGACCTACGAGCAGTACTTC
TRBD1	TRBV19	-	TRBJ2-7	CASSTGQGASYEQYF	TGTGCCAGTAGTACCGGACAGGGGGCCTCCTACGAGCAGTACTTC
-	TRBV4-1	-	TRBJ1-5	CASSQDVGNQPQHF	TGCGCCAGCAGCCAAGATGTGGGAAATCAGCCCCAGCATTTT
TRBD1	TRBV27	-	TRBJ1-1	CASMTGVNTEAFF	TGTGCCAGCATGACAGGGGTGAACACTGAAGCTTTCTTT
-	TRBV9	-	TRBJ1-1	CASSVGGGTAEAFF	TGTGCCAGCAGCGTAGGTGGTGGAACTGCTGAAGCTTTCTTT
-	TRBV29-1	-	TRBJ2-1	CSVEKRSGFTYNEQFF	TGCAGCGTTGAAAAGCGCTCGGGGTTCACCTACAATGAGCAGTTCTTC
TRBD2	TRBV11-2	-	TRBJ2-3	CASSSMTSVASTDTQYF	TGTGCCAGCAGCTCTATGACTAGCGTGGCTAGCACAGATACGCAGTATTTT
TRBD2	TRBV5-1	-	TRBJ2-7	CASSLVAGGSYEQYF	TGCGCCAGCAGCTTGGTAGCGGGGGGATCCTACGAGCAGTACTTC
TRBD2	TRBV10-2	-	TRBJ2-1	CASSESGLAGDNEQFF	TGCGCCAGCAGTGAGTCAGGGCTAGCGGGAGATAATGAGCAGTTCTTC
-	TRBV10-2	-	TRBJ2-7	CASSEMGAYEQYF	TGCGCCAGCAGTGAGATGGGGGCCTACGAGCAGTACTTC
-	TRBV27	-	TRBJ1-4	CASRDSENEKLFF	TGTGCCAGCAGAGACAGTGAGAATGAAAAACTGTTTTTT
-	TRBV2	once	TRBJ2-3	CASSEGATDTQYF	TGTGCCAGCAGTGAGGGTGCCACAGATACGCAGTATTTT
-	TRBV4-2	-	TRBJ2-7	CASSQTAAYSYEQYF	TGTGCCAGCAGCCAAACTGCGGCGTACTCCTACGAGCAGTACTTC
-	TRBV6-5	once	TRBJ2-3	CASSYSGGFTDTQYF	TGTGCCAGCAGTTATTCGGGTGGATTCACAGATACGCAGTATTTT
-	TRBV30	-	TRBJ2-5	CAWSSTGFGGQETQYF	TGTGCCTGGAGTTCCACAGGGTTCGGGGGGCAAGAGACCCAGTACTTC
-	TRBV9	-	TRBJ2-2	CASSPWSTNTGELFF	TGTGCCAGCAGCCCGTGGTCCACAAACACCGGGGAGCTGTTTTTT
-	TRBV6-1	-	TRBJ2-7	CASREVEQYF	TGTGCCAGCAGGGAGGTAGAGCAGTACTTC
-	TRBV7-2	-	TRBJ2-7	CASSFGGAYYEQYF	TGTGCCAGCAGCTTTGGGGGGGCCTACTACGAGCAGTACTTC
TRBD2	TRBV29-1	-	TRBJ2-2	CSVEDGRGGFTGELFF	TGCAGCGTTGAAGATGGTCGCGGGGGGTTCACCGGGGAGCTGTTTTTT
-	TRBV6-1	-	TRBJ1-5	CASSAITQAYSNQPQHF	TGTGCCAGCAGTGCTATAACACAGGCTTATAGCAATCAGCCCCAGCATTTT
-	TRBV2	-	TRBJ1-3	CASSEETGDFSGNTIYF	TGTGCCAGCAGTGAGGAAACAGGAGATTTCTCTGGAAACACCATATATTTT
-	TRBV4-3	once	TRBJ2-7	CASSPDPGYEQYF	TGCGCCAGCAGCCCGGACCCTGGCTACGAGCAGTACTTC
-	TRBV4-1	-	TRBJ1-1	CASSQSSPWTEAFF	TGCGCCAGCAGCCAATCTAGCCCCTGGACTGAAGCTTTCTTT
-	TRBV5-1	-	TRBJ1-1	CASSSPGMGNTEAFF	TGCGCCAGCAGCTCGCCCGGGATGGGGAACACTGAAGCTTTCTTT
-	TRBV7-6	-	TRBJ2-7	CASSLGEPYEQYF	TGTGCCAGCAGCTTAGGGGAACCCTACGAGCAGTACTTC
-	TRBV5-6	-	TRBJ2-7	CASSAYQLFYEQYF	TGTGCCAGCAGCGCCTACCAGCTTTTTTACGAGCAGTACTTC
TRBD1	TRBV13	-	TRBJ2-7	CASSLANEGAEQYF	TGTGCCAGCAGCTTAGCCAATGAGGGGGCCGAGCAGTACTTC
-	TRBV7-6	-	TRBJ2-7	CASSPSPAYEQYF	TGTGCCAGCAGCCCGAGCCCTGCCTACGAGCAGTACTTC
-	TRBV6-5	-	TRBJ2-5	CASSYSSGRERETQYF	TGTGCCAGCAGTTACTCTTCGGGTAGGGAGCGCGAGACCCAGTACTTC
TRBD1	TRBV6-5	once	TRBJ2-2	CASSSGGVLGGELFF	TGTGCCAGCAGTTCAGGGGGAGTTCTAGGCGGGGAGCTGTTTTTT
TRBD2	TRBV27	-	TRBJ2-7	CASSPTSGGAFISYEQYF	TGTGCCAGCAGTCCTACTAGCGGGGGGGCCTTTATCTCCTACGAGCAGTACTTC
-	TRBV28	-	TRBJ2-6	CASSQPGANVLTF	TGTGCCAGCAGTCAACCTGGGGCCAACGTCCTGACTTTC